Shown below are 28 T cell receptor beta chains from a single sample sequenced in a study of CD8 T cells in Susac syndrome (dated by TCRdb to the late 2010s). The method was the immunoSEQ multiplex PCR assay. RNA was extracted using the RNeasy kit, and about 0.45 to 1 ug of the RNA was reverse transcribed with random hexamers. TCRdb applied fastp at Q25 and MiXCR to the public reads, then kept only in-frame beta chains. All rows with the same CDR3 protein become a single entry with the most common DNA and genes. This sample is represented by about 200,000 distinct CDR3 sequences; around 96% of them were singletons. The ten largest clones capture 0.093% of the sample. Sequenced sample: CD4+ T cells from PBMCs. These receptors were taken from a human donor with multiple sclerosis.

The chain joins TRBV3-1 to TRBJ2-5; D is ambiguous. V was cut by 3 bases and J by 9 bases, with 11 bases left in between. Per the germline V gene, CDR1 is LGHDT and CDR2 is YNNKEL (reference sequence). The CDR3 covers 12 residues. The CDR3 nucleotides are TGTGCCAGCAGCCAGGCAACGACGGCCCAGTACTTC. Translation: CASSQATTAQYF.

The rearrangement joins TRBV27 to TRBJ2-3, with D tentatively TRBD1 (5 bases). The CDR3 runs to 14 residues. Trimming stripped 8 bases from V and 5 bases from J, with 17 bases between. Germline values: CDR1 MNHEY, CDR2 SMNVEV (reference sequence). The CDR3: CASRQGFDRDTQYF. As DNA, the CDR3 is TGTGCCAGCCGCCAGGGTTTCGATAGAGATACGCAGTATTTT.

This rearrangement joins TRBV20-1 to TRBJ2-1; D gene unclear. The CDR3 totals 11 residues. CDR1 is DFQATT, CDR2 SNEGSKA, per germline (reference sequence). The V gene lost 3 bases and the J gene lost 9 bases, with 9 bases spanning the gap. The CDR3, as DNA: TGCAGTGCTAGGTCCGTTAGTGAGCAGTTCTTC. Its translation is CSARSVSEQFF.

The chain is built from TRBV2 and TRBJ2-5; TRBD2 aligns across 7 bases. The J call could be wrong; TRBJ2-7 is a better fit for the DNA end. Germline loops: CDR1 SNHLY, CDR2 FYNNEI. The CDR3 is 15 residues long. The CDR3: CASSEGRGSTYEQYF. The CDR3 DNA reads TGTGCCAGCAGTGAGGGGCGGGGGTCGACCTACGAGCAGTACTTC.

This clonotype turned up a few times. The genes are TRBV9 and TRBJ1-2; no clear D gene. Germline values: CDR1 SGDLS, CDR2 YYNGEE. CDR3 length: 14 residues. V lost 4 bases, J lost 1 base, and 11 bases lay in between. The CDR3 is CASSTLGLNYGYTF. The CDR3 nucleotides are TGTGCCAGCAGCACCCTTGGTCTTAACTATGGCTACACCTTC.

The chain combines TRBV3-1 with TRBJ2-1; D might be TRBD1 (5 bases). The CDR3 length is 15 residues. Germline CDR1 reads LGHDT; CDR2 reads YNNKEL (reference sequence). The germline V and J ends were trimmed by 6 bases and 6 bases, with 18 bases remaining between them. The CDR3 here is CASRAMPTGGNEQFF. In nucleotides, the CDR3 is TGTGCCAGCAGAGCAATGCCAACAGGCGGCAATGAGCAGTTCTTC.

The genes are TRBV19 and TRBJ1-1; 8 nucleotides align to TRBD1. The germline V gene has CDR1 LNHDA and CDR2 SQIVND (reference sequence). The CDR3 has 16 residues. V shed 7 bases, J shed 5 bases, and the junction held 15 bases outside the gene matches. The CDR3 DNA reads TGTGCCAGTACACCTCCCCCAGACAGGGGAGGAACTGAAGCTTTCTTT. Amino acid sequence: CASTPPPDRGGTEAFF.

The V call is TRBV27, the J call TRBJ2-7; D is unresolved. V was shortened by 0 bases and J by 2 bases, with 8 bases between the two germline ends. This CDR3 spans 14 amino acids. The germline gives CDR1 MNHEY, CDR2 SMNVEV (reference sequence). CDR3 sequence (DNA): TGTGCCAGCAGTTTATCGCACAGAGCCTACGAGCAGTACTTC. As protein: CASSLSHRAYEQYF.

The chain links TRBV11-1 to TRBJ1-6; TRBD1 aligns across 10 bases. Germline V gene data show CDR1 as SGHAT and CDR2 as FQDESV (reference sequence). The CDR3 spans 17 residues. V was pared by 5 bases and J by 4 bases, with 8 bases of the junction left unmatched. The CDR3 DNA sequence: TGTGCCAGCAGCATTGCCGGGGACAGGGGTTATAATTCACCCCTCCACTTT. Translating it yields CASSIAGDRGYNSPLHF.

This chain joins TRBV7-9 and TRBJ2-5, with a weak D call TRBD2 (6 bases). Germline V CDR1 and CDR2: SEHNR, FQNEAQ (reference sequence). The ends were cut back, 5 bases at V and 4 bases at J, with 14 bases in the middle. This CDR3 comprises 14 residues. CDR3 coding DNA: TGTGCCAGCAGCCCCCGGGGGATTGGAGAGACCCAGTACTTC. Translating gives CASSPRGIGETQYF.

The CDR3 DNA is TGCAGCGTTGATGGGGACAGGCCTAACTATGGCTACACCTTC. As protein: CSVDGDRPNYGYTF. V is TRBV29-1 and J is TRBJ1-2; 8 nucleotides agree with TRBD1. CDR3 length: 14 amino acids. Germline CDR1 and CDR2: SQVTM and ANQGSEA. V lost 3 bases, J lost 0 bases, and 3 bases stayed unmatched. Looking up the rest from reference TRBV29-1 and TRBJ1-2 gives the full variable domain: SAVISQKPSRDICQRGTSLTIQCQVDSQVTMMFWYRQQPGQSLTLIATANQGSEATYESGFVIDKFPISRPNLTFSTLTVSNMSPEDSSIYLCSVDGDRPNYGYTFGSGTRLTVV.

Written as DNA, the CDR3 is TGTGCCAGCAGCAAAGATCCCGGGAACACTGAAGCTTTCTTT. Amino acids: CASSKDPGNTEAFF. This chain joins TRBV21-1 and TRBJ1-1; whether TRBD1, the table's D call, matches the DNA was not checked. TRBV21-1 is listed as a pseudogene. This CDR3 is 14 amino acids long.

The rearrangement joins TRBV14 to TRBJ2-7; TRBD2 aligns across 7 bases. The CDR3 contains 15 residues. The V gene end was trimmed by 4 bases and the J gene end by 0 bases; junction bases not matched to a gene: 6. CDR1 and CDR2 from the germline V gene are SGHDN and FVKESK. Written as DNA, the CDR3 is TGTGCCAGCAGCCCGATTGGCGGGGGCTCCTACGAGCAGTACTTC. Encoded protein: CASSPIGGGSYEQYF. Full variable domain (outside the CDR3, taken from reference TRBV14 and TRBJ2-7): EAGVTQFPSHSVIEKGQTVTLRCDPISGHDNLYWYRRVMGKEIKFLLHFVKESKQDESGMPNNRFLAERTGGTYSTLKVQPAELEDSGVYFCASSPIGGGSYEQYFGPGTRLTVT.

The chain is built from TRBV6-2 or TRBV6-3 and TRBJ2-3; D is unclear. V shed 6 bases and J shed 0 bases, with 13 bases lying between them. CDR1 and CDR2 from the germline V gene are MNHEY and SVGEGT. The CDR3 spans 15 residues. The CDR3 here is CASSLLSSSTDTQYF. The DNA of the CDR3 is TGTGCCAGCAGCCTACTCTCCTCTAGCACAGATACGCAGTATTTT.

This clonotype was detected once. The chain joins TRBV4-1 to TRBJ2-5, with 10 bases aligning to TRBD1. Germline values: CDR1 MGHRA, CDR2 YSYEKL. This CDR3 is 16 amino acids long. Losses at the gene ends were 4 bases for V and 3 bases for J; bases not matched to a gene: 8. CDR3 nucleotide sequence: TGCGCCAGCAGCCGTGGGCTCGGGACAGGGGAAGAGACCCAGTACTTC. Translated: CASSRGLGTGEETQYF.

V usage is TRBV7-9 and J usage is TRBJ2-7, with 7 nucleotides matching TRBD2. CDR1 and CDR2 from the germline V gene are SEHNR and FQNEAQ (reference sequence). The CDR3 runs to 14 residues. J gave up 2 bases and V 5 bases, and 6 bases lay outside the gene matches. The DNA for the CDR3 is TGTGCCAGCAGCCTCCTGCGGGGGACCTACGAGCAGTACTTC. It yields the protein CASSLLRGTYEQYF.

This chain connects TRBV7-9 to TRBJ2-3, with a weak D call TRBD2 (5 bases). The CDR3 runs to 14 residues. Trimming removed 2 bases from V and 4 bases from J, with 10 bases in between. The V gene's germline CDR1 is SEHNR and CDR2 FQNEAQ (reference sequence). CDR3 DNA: TGTGCCAGCAGCTTATCCCCTAGCTCAGATACGCAGTATTTT. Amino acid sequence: CASSLSPSSDTQYF.

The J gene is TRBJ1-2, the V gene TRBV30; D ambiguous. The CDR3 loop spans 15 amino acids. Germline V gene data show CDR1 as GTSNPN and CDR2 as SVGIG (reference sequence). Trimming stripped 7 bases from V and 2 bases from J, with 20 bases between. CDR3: CALNGKGRSNYGYTF. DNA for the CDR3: TGTGCCTTAAACGGGAAGGGCAGGTCGAACTATGGCTACACCTTC.

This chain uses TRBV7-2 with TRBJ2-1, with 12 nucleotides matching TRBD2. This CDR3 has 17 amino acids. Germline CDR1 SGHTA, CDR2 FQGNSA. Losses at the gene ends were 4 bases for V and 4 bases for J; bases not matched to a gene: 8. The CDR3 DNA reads TGTGCCAGCAGCTCTAAGGAGCTAGCGGGAGGGTACAATGAGCAGTTCTTC. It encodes CASSSKELAGGYNEQFF. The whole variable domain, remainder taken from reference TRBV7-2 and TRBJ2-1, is GAGVSQSPSNKVTEKGKDVELRCDPISGHTALYWYRQSLGQGLEFLIYFQGNSAPDKSGLPSDRFSAERTGGSVSTLTIQRTQQEDSAVYLCASSSKELAGGYNEQFFGPGTRLTVL.

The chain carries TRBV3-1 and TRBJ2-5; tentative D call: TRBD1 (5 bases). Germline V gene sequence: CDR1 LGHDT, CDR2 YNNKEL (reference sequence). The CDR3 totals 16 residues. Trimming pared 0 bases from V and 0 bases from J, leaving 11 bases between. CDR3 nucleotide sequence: TGTGCCAGCAGCCAAGAGGGGCCCGACTACCAAGAGACCCAGTACTTC. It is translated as CASSQEGPDYQETQYF.

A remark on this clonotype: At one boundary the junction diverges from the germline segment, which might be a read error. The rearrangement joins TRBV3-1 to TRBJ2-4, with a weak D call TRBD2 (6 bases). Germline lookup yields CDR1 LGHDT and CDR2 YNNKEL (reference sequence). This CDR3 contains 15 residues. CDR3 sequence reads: CASSQVEGAKNIRYF. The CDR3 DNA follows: TGTGCCAGCAGCCAAGTGGAGGGAGCCAAAAACATTCGGTACTTC.

The CDR3 spells CSAGDRSGGADTQYF. CDR3 nucleotide sequence: TGCAGTGCTGGGGATCGGAGCGGGGGGGCGGATACGCAGTATTTT. This chain uses TRBV20-1 with TRBJ2-3; TRBD2 aligns across 10 bases. The CDR3 is 15 residues long. Germline V gives CDR1 DFQATT, CDR2 SNEGSKA (reference sequence). V dropped 5 bases and J dropped 6; count of bases not matched to a gene: 11.

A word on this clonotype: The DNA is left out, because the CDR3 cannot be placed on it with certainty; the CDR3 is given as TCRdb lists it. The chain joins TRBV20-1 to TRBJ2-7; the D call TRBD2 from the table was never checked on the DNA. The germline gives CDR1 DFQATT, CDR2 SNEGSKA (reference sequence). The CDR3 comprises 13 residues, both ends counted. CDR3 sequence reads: CSARDVGGGTLYF.

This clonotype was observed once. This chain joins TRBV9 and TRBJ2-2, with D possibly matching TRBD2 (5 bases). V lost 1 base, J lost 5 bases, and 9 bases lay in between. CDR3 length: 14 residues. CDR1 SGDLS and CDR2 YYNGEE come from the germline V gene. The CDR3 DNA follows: TGTGCCAGCAGCGTATCGTCGGGGACCGGGGAGCTGTTTTTT. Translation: CASSVSSGTGELFF.

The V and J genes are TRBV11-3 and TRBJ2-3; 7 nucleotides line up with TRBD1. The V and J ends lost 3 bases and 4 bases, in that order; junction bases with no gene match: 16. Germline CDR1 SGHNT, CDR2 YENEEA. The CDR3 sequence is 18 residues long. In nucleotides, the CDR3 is TGTGCCAGCAGCTTCTGGGATGGTGAGACAGGGCCAGCAGATACGCAGTATTTT. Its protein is CASSFWDGETGPADTQYF. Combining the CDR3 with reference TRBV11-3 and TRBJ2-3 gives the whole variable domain EAGVVQSPRYKIIEKKQPVAFWCNPISGHNTLYWYLQNLGQGPELLIRYENEEAVDDSQLPKDRFSAERLKGVDSTLKIQPAELGDSAVYLCASSFWDGETGPADTQYFGPGTRLTVL.

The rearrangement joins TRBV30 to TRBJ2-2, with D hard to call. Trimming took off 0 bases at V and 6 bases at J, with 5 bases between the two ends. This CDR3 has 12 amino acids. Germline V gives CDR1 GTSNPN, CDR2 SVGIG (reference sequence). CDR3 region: CAWSVTPGELFF. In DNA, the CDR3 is TGTGCCTGGAGTGTCACCCCCGGGGAGCTGTTTTTT.

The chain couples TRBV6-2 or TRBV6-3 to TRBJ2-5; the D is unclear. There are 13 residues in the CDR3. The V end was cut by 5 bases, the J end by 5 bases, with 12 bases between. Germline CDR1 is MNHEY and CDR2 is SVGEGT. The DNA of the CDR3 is TGTGCCAGCAGTCGAGCCTCTCGTGAGACCCAGTACTTC. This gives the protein CASSRASRETQYF.

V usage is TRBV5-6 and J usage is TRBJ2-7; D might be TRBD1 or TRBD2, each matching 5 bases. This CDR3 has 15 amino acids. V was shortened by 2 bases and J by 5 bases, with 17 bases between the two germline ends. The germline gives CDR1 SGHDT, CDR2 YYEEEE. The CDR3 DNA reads TGTGCCAGCAGCTTCTTGGGACGCCTGGGGCACGAGCAGTACTTC. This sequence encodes CASSFLGRLGHEQYF.